This is a list of T cell receptor beta chains from one sample in a study of control samples from healthy donors and cancer patients. Profiled with immunoSEQ multiplex PCR; TCRdb holds only in-frame clones, not every one. The data contain 100,000 to 150,000 clones, about 92% of them singletons. Sequenced sample: blood. These receptor sequences come from a woman between 50 and 59 years old in good health. Each CDR3 is given with its conserved first and last residue. Each record gives: V gene, D gene, J gene, CDR3 protein. A D gene is named only where the DNA matches it firmly.

TRBV5-1	NA	TRBJ1-1	CASSSWGVSEAFF
TRBV4-1	NA	TRBJ1-2	CASSRDLSSGGYTF
TRBV6-6	NA	TRBJ1-5	CASSLQGNQPQHF
TRBV4-1	TRBD2	TRBJ2-7	CASRLNLAGAPYEQYF
TRBV18	NA	TRBJ2-7	CASSLDRLSYEQYF
TRBV6-5	TRBD1	TRBJ1-6	CASSRNTGDNSPLHF
TRBV28	TRBD1	TRBJ1-2	CASSRQGVYGYTF
TRBV29-1	TRBD2	TRBJ2-7	CSVVGGTSGRAGSYEQYF
TRBV11-3	NA	TRBJ2-7	CASSLDSSYEQYF
TRBV2	TRBD1	TRBJ1-1	CASRTGAIMNTEAFF
TRBV28	NA	TRBJ1-2	CASGVRLYGYTF
TRBV11-2	NA	TRBJ2-1	CASSFGDLEQFF
TRBV19	TRBD1	TRBJ1-5	CASSLDREVNQPQHF
TRBV29-1	TRBD1	TRBJ1-2	CSVDVRGLANYGYTF
TRBV30	TRBD1	TRBJ1-5	CAWSVGTGNQPQHF
TRBV19	TRBD2	TRBJ2-3	CASHGVAGDFTDTQYF
TRBV15	TRBD1	TRBJ1-2	CATSLNRGNGYTF
TRBV19	NA	TRBJ2-1	CASSIGQSSYNEQFF
TRBV3-1/TRBV3-2	NA	TRBJ1-1	CASSHLDTEAFF
TRBV2	TRBD1	TRBJ1-1	CASSEAQGGEAFF